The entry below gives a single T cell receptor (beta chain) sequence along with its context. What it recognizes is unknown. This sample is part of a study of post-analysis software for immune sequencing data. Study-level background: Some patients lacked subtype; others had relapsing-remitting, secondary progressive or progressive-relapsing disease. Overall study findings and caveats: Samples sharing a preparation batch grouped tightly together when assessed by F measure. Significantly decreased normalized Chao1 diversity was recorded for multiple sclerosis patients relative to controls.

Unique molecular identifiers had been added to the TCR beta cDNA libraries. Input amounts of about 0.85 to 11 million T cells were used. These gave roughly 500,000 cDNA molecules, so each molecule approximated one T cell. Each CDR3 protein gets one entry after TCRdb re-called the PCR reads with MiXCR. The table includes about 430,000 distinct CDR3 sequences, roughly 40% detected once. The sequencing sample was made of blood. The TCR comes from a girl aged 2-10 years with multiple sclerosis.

CDR3 sequence reads: CSARDRQASYEQYF. CDR3 nucleotide sequence: TGCAGTGCTAGAGATCGTCAGGCCTCCTACGAGCAGTACTTC. The J gene is TRBJ2-7, the V gene TRBV20-1; the D is unclear. Trimming stripped 0 bases from V and 0 bases from J, with 9 bases between. This CDR3 spans 14 amino acids. In germline, CDR1 is DFQATT, CDR2 SNEGSKA (reference sequence).